Sequencing of this T cell receptor (beta chain) was carried out in a study of CD8 T cells in Susac syndrome. Study-wide background: Among the sequenced Susac syndrome patients, roughly 6 had active disease while fewer than 10 were in remission. Overall study findings and caveats: The CD4+ T cell repertoires that were profiled in Susac syndrome showed no clonal expansion.

This CDR3 has 15 residues. Germline CDR1 reads MNHEY; CDR2 reads SVGEGT. With random hexamers, 0.5 to 1 ug RNA was reverse transcribed. Across 54 Vbeta and 13 Jbeta, TCR beta CDR3 was amplified with immunoSEQ multiplex PCR. TCRdb re-called the immunoSEQ multiplex PCR reads through MiXCR, storing one row per CDR3 protein. The table records around 170,000 distinct CDR3 sequences, approximately 94% of them present only once. Note on this clonotype: What it binds is unknown. One end of the junction fails to match germline, which may point to a read error.

The source is a human donor with Susac syndrome. The V call is TRBV6-2 or TRBV6-3, the J call TRBJ2-2; either TRBD1 or TRBD2 may fit D (5 bases each). Material: CD4+ T cells from PBMCs. The CDR3 DNA is TGTGCCAGCAGTTACTCGAATTTGGGGACCGGGGATCTGTTTTTT. As protein: CASSYSNLGTGDLFF.